The rows below give T cell receptor beta chains drawn from one sample of a study of CD8 T cells in Susac syndrome. TCRdb analysed the immunoSEQ multiplex PCR reads with MiXCR anew, one entry per CDR3 protein. The sample consists of hundreds of thousands of distinct CDR3 sequences, about 93% of them appearing once. What was sequenced was CD8+ T cells from PBMCs. These receptors came from a human donor with multiple sclerosis. Both conserved end residues are part of each CDR3. D genes are given only for firm matches.

v_call	j_call	d_call	cdr3_aa	cdr3_nt
TRBV11-2	TRBJ2-7	.	CASRPQLPKGSRGWGYEQYF	TGTGCCAGCAGGCCCCAACTTCCCAAGGGATCTCGGGGTTGGGGCTACGAGCAGTACTTC
TRBV12-3/TRBV12-4	TRBJ2-3	TRBD2	CASSPLAGNTDTQYF	TGTGCCAGCAGTCCGCTAGCGGGAAACACAGATACGCAGTATTTT
TRBV6-5	TRBJ2-1	TRBD1	CASSYSGTGNNEQFF	TGTGCCAGCAGTTACTCGGGGACAGGTAACAATGAGCAGTTCTTC
TRBV9	TRBJ2-7	.	CASSEGVSGSYEQYF	TGTGCCAGCAGCGAGGGAGTGTCTGGCTCCTACGAGCAGTACTTC
TRBV29-1	TRBJ2-7	.	CSVGGGEFSYEQYF	TGCAGCGTTGGCGGGGGCGAGTTCTCCTACGAGCAGTACTTC
TRBV13	TRBJ1-2	TRBD1	CASSSGQAVYGYTF	TGTGCCAGCAGCTCCGGACAGGCTGTCTATGGCTACACCTTC
TRBV4-3	TRBJ1-1	.	CASSQDSRMNTEAFF	TGCGCCAGCAGCCAAGATTCACGGATGAACACTGAAGCTTTCTTT
TRBV7-2	TRBJ2-4	.	CASTPGAGRGAAAKNIQYF	TGTGCCAGCACCCCAGGGGCCGGGCGCGGTGCGGCAGCCAAAAACATTCAGTACTTC
TRBV5-4	TRBJ2-7	TRBD1	CATRQGTGGAYEQYF	TGTGCCACCCGTCAGGGGACAGGAGGGGCCTACGAGCAGTACTTC
TRBV20-1	TRBJ2-1	TRBD2	CSANTGLAGYDEQFF	TGCAGTGCCAACACGGGACTAGCGGGTTACGATGAGCAGTTCTTC
TRBV7-6	TRBJ2-2	.	CASSPTGEAGELFF	TGTGCCAGCAGCCCCACAGGGGAGGCCGGGGAGCTGTTTTTT
TRBV2	TRBJ1-2	.	CASSEAGRYLPEYGYTF	TGTGCCAGCAGTGAAGCGGGACGGTACCTCCCCGAATATGGCTACACCTTC
TRBV30	TRBJ2-5	.	CAWSVVKREETQYF	TGTGCCTGGAGTGTAGTCAAAAGGGAAGAGACCCAGTACTTC
TRBV6-1	TRBJ1-5	TRBD1	CASSEPTGDQPQHF	TGTGCCAGCAGTGAACCGACAGGGGATCAGCCCCAGCATTTT
TRBV29-1	TRBJ2-1	TRBD1	CSVEAPGQGQFF	TGCAGCGTTGAAGCTCCGGGACAGGGACAGTTCTTC
TRBV6-5	TRBJ2-2	TRBD2	CASSNRTSGSIVNTGELFF	TGTGCCAGCAGTAACCGGACTAGCGGGAGTATAGTGAACACCGGGGAGCTGTTTTTT
TRBV12-3/TRBV12-4	TRBJ2-5	.	CATKGLTETQYF	TGTGCCACCAAGGGACTTACGGAGACCCAGTACTTC
TRBV28	TRBJ2-7	.	CATRGRAHYEQYF	TGTGCCACCCGCGGCAGGGCCCACTACGAGCAGTACTTC
TRBV2	TRBJ2-2	.	CASSEAAVANTGELFF	TGTGCCAGCAGTGAAGCGGCGGTCGCGAACACCGGGGAGCTGTTTTTT
TRBV9	TRBJ2-1	TRBD2	CASSVQAGVAYNEQFF	TGTGCCAGCAGCGTTCAAGCGGGGGTCGCCTACAATGAGCAGTTCTTC